This T cell receptor beta chain appears in the sequencing data of a study of blood T cell repertoires in COVID-19 (dated by TCRdb to the early 2020s). Notes on the research overall: Samples covering the acute and convalescent phases of COVID-19 were provided by collaborators in the United States, Italy and Spain. The prospective study material was composed of cDNA or gDNA derived from T cells, B-cell-depleted T cells, or PBMCs. The dataset comprised deeply sampled blood TCRbeta repertoires from subjects exposed to, actively infected with, or recovered from COVID-19. A freely available public database, intended as a resource for researchers studying the immune response to SARS-CoV-2, is where the repertoires were released. The samples were drawn from two sources: the first 160 participants of the ongoing ImmuneRACE study, and 1,000 to 1,500 subjects contributed by 6 global collaborators. Nearly every sample came with metadata listing a de-identified subject ID, COVID-19 status, age in years and sex. Where available, HLA class I and class II types were obtained from metadata supplied by the sample provider rather than from assay-based typing.

The junction shows trimming of 1 base on V and 2 bases on J, and the gene matches do not reach 1 base of it. Its CDR3 holds 15 amino acids, cysteine through phenylalanine. Solely the CDR3 DNA is kept, with 45 bases framed from the first base. CDR1 and CDR2 are drawn from the germline V gene: SGHAT, FQNNGV. About this clone itself: No antigen is known for it. Per-nucleotide qualities are absent, and no much larger clonotype sits a single base away.

TCRbeta CDR3 regions were amplified from genomic DNA by means of the immunoSEQ Assay, a bias-controlled multiplex PCR. Per the source publication's procedure: Nucleated cell counts per sample were estimated from amplification of reference gene primers within the assay. To quantify the absolute abundance of each unique TCRbeta CDR3 rearrangement, sequence reads were collapsed and filtered. For each sample, productive Simpson clonality was calculated by taking the square root of Simpson's diversity index across productive rearrangements. This immuneACCESS table, as held by TCRdb, lists in-frame sequences with V and J called but not all clones. Of the missing ones, under half trace to an unresolved V gene in checked studies; the others have no known cause. That table gives V, J and clone size, and the DNA gave D and trimming. The sample table contains 350,000 to 450,000 clones; only one count was recorded for more than 80% of them. The ten top clones hold about 1.2% of the sample.

The collaborating institutions used their own protocols to collect whole blood in K2EDTA tubes. For TCRbeta analysis, collaborator samples were shipped as frozen whole blood, as isolated PBMCs, or as DNA extracted from either sample type. Results the study describes overall, beyond this receptor: The quantity of clinical and demographic metadata differed by source and by participant and was supplied without curation.

The clonotype comes from a man aged 35-49 years with acute or convalescent COVID-19. The chain was built from TRBV11-2 and TRBJ2-5; 10 bases in between match TRBD2. Sequences were obtained from peripheral blood. The CDR3 here reads CASSLGTSGQETQYF. The DNA reads as follows: TGTGCCAGCAGCTTAGGGACTAGCGGACAAGAGACCCAGTACTTC.